This is a list of T cell receptor beta chains from one sample in a study of human T cells and chemical hapten exposure. MiXCR, run by TCRdb on the RACE reads, gives a single entry per CDR3 protein. The table has about 30,000 distinct CDR3 sequences, less than 6% seen once. The sequenced sample consisted of whole blood. These receptors were obtained from a human donor in good health. Some clones in this sample may be carry-over from other donors' samples. Each CDR3 is given with its conserved first and last residue. D genes are given only for firm matches. Rows give clone size only sometimes, using once, few, many, or a class for an expanded clone.

v_call: TRBV5-4
j_call: TRBJ2-2
clone_size: -
d_call: -
cdr3_nt: TGTGCCAGCAGCTTGCAGACTCTGAACACCGGGGAGCTGTTTTTT
cdr3_aa: CASSLQTLNTGELFF

v_call: TRBV20-1
j_call: TRBJ2-3
clone_size: medium-sized
d_call: TRBD2
cdr3_nt: TGCAGTGCTAGTCTGACTAGCGGGAGCACAGATACGCAGTATTTT
cdr3_aa: CSASLTSGSTDTQYF

v_call: TRBV7-9
j_call: TRBJ2-6
clone_size: few
d_call: -
cdr3_nt: TGTGCCAGCAGGTCGGCTGGGGCCAACGTCCTGACTTTC
cdr3_aa: CASRSAGANVLTF

v_call: TRBV5-4
j_call: TRBJ2-4
clone_size: few
d_call: TRBD1
cdr3_nt: TGTGCCAGCAGCGATCGTAATACAGGGGGCGGCATGAACTTC
cdr3_aa: CASSDRNTGGGMNF

v_call: TRBV19
j_call: TRBJ1-5
clone_size: -
d_call: TRBD1
cdr3_nt: TGTGCCAGTAGTATGTTTTCAGGGGGCTGGGATCAGCCCCAGCATTTT
cdr3_aa: CASSMFSGGWDQPQHF

v_call: TRBV7-9
j_call: TRBJ2-3
clone_size: few
d_call: -
cdr3_nt: TGTGCCAGCAGCTTCAGTGGGGGTTCGAGAGATACGCAGTATTTT
cdr3_aa: CASSFSGGSRDTQYF

v_call: TRBV6-5
j_call: TRBJ2-1
clone_size: -
d_call: -
cdr3_nt: TGTGCCAGCAGTCTCGATGACAGCCACAATGAGCAGTTCTTC
cdr3_aa: CASSLDDSHNEQFF

v_call: TRBV4-2
j_call: TRBJ2-7
clone_size: many
d_call: -
cdr3_nt: TGTGCCAGCAGCCAGACCCAGTTATCCTACGAGCAGTACTTC
cdr3_aa: CASSQTQLSYEQYF

v_call: TRBV27
j_call: TRBJ1-1
clone_size: few
d_call: TRBD1
cdr3_nt: TGTGCCAGCAGCCCCCGGGACAGGGCCCCTGAGGAAGCTTTCTTT
cdr3_aa: CASSPRDRAPEEAFF

v_call: TRBV7-2
j_call: TRBJ2-2
clone_size: many
d_call: -
cdr3_nt: TGTGCCAGCAGCCCCGACCCCGCGAACACCGGGGAGCTGTTTTTT
cdr3_aa: CASSPDPANTGELFF

v_call: TRBV10-3
j_call: TRBJ2-7
clone_size: many
d_call: -
cdr3_nt: TGTGCCATCACCCAGTCACCCTCTCGGGTCGAGCAGTACTTC
cdr3_aa: CAITQSPSRVEQYF

v_call: TRBV4-2
j_call: TRBJ2-3
clone_size: many
d_call: -
cdr3_nt: TGTGCCAGCAGCCAAGTATACGGGAGCACAGATACGCAGTATTTT
cdr3_aa: CASSQVYGSTDTQYF

v_call: TRBV20-1
j_call: TRBJ2-7
clone_size: many
d_call: -
cdr3_nt: TGCAGTGCTAGAGATTCCCTCAACCCCGACGAGCAGTACTTC
cdr3_aa: CSARDSLNPDEQYF

v_call: TRBV6-5
j_call: TRBJ2-1
clone_size: many
d_call: -
cdr3_nt: TGTGCCAGCAGTTACGTCACGGGAGCGGGCAATGAGCAGTTCTTC
cdr3_aa: CASSYVTGAGNEQFF

v_call: TRBV29-1
j_call: TRBJ1-1
clone_size: many
d_call: TRBD1
cdr3_nt: TGCAGCGCCTCAGGGGGCTGGGGCATGAACACTGAAGCTTTCTTT
cdr3_aa: CSASGGWGMNTEAFF

v_call: TRBV5-1
j_call: TRBJ2-1
clone_size: many
d_call: -
cdr3_nt: TGCGCCAGCAGCGCTGCAGGGGTGCAGTTCTTC
cdr3_aa: CASSAAGVQFF

v_call: TRBV28
j_call: TRBJ2-3
clone_size: many
d_call: TRBD2
cdr3_nt: TGTGCCAGCAGTTTCCCGGGGACGGGAGGGGGAGCAGATACGCAGTATTTT
cdr3_aa: CASSFPGTGGGADTQYF

v_call: TRBV6-2/TRBV6-3
j_call: TRBJ2-1
clone_size: many
d_call: -
cdr3_nt: TGTGCCAGCAGTTATGGCGATTCCGGTGGACCTCACAATTCGAATTTCTTC
cdr3_aa: CASSYGDSGGPHNSNFF

v_call: TRBV5-6
j_call: TRBJ2-1
clone_size: many
d_call: -
cdr3_nt: TGTGCCAGCAGCTTGGGAGGGGTGGATGAGCAGTTCTTC
cdr3_aa: CASSLGGVDEQFF

v_call: TRBV20-1
j_call: TRBJ2-7
clone_size: many
d_call: TRBD2
cdr3_nt: TGCAGTGCTAGCCCCAGCCAGGATCAATCGACTAGCGGGAGATCACACGAGCAGTACTTC
cdr3_aa: CSASPSQDQSTSGRSHEQYF

v_call: TRBV5-4
j_call: TRBJ2-2
clone_size: many
d_call: TRBD1
cdr3_nt: TGTGCCAGCAGCTATCAACAGGGGCCCGAGGAGCTGTTTTTT
cdr3_aa: CASSYQQGPEELFF

v_call: TRBV5-1
j_call: TRBJ2-5
clone_size: few
d_call: -
cdr3_nt: TGCGCCAGCACCTTCGAGGGAGAGACCCAGTACTTC
cdr3_aa: CASTFEGETQYF

v_call: TRBV10-1
j_call: TRBJ1-5
clone_size: many
d_call: TRBD1
cdr3_nt: TGCGCCAGCAGACGACTTAGTCCGGGACAGGGGGCTCGGTTTAGCAATCAGCCCCAGCATTTT
cdr3_aa: CASRRLSPGQGARFSNQPQHF

v_call: TRBV12-3/TRBV12-4
j_call: TRBJ1-2
clone_size: many
d_call: -
cdr3_nt: TGTGCCAGCTCCCCCCCACAGCTCTATGGCTACACCTTC
cdr3_aa: CASSPPQLYGYTF

v_call: TRBV3-1
j_call: TRBJ1-2
clone_size: few
d_call: TRBD1
cdr3_nt: TGTGCCAGCAGCCAAGAAGCCAGGGGGGACGGCTACACCTTC
cdr3_aa: CASSQEARGDGYTF

v_call: TRBV20-1
j_call: TRBJ2-4
clone_size: many
d_call: TRBD1
cdr3_nt: TGCAGTGCTCGAGGACAGGGACCTACCCAAGCCAAAAACATTCAGTACTTC
cdr3_aa: CSARGQGPTQAKNIQYF

v_call: TRBV9
j_call: TRBJ2-1
clone_size: few
d_call: TRBD2
cdr3_nt: TGTGCCAGCAGCCCTCAATCTAGCGGGGAGCAGTTCTTC
cdr3_aa: CASSPQSSGEQFF

v_call: TRBV6-6
j_call: TRBJ1-1
clone_size: few
d_call: TRBD1
cdr3_nt: TGTGCCAGCAGTTTAGGACAGGAGAGGGGTGAAGCTTTCTTT
cdr3_aa: CASSLGQERGEAFF

v_call: TRBV28
j_call: TRBJ2-7
clone_size: many
d_call: -
cdr3_nt: TGTGCCAGCAGTCGCCCAGGCGGGACTCGCTACGAGCAGTACTTC
cdr3_aa: CASSRPGGTRYEQYF

v_call: TRBV4-1
j_call: TRBJ2-1
clone_size: many
d_call: TRBD2
cdr3_nt: TGCGCCAGCAGCCCCTGGACTAGCGGGGGGGCCTATAGTGAGCAGTTCTTC
cdr3_aa: CASSPWTSGGAYSEQFF

v_call: TRBV4-3
j_call: TRBJ1-1
clone_size: many
d_call: -
cdr3_nt: TGCGCCAGCAGCCAAAACAGTGGGGTGAACACTGAAGCTTTCTTT
cdr3_aa: CASSQNSGVNTEAFF

v_call: TRBV6-1
j_call: TRBJ2-1
clone_size: few
d_call: -
cdr3_nt: TGTGCCAGCCGTCAAAGGGGGGGGTATGAGCAGTTCTTC
cdr3_aa: CASRQRGGYEQFF

v_call: TRBV11-2
j_call: TRBJ2-1
clone_size: many
d_call: -
cdr3_nt: TGTGCCAGCAGCTTAATGGCTGCTCGTGCCAATGAGCAGTTCTTC
cdr3_aa: CASSLMAARANEQFF

v_call: TRBV6-5
j_call: TRBJ1-2
clone_size: many
d_call: -
cdr3_nt: TGTGCCAGCAGTTACTCGAAACAGGGCTACTATGGCTACACCTTC
cdr3_aa: CASSYSKQGYYGYTF

v_call: TRBV6-2/TRBV6-3
j_call: TRBJ2-6
clone_size: many
d_call: TRBD1
cdr3_nt: TGTGCCAGCAGTCGTCGGATGACAGGGATCGCTGGGGCCAACGTCCTGACTTTC
cdr3_aa: CASSRRMTGIAGANVLTF

v_call: TRBV12-3/TRBV12-4
j_call: TRBJ2-3
clone_size: -
d_call: TRBD2
cdr3_nt: TGTGCCAGCAGCCCGGGGGGGGGTAGCACAGATACGCAGTATTTT
cdr3_aa: CASSPGGGSTDTQYF

v_call: TRBV7-2
j_call: TRBJ2-1
clone_size: medium-sized
d_call: -
cdr3_nt: TGTGCCAGCAGCTTAGGGTGGGGAACAGTTGACAATGAGCAGTTCTTC
cdr3_aa: CASSLGWGTVDNEQFF

v_call: TRBV29-1
j_call: TRBJ1-3
clone_size: few
d_call: -
cdr3_nt: TGCAGCGTTGAAGATAGGCTGATTAGCTCTGGAAACACCATATATTTT
cdr3_aa: CSVEDRLISSGNTIYF